This T cell receptor (beta chain) was obtained from a study of CD8+ T cells in alopecia areata (dated by TCRdb to the late 2010s). For the study in its entirety: The treated patients took part in an open-label pilot trial in which moderate-to-severe alopecia areata was treated with oral tofacitinib at 5 to 10 mg twice daily. Scalp clonality was compared across normal scalp (n=4), patchy alopecia areata scalp (n=8), and alopecia totalis/universalis scalp (n=8). High-throughput TCRbeta sequencing was used to examine T cell clonal expansion in alopecia areata in both the C3H/HeJ mouse model and human patients. Human TCRbeta sequencing covered scalp tissue and sorted CD4+ and CD8+ peripheral blood T cells from patchy and totalis/universalis alopecia areata patients and healthy controls. Tofacitinib was given for 6 to 18 months, followed by 6 months of follow-up off drug to assess delayed response and recurrence. Disease severity in treated patients was measured with the SALT score, which quantifies the percentage of affected scalp surface area. Biopsies were taken from tofacitinib-treated patients at baseline and at 4 and 24 weeks of treatment, and a later scalp biopsy was taken in several of the tofacitinib-treated patients. Amplification of TCRbeta CDR3 regions was done by immunoSEQ multiplex PCR using 35 Vbeta forward primers and 13 Jbeta reverse primers. RNA was obtained with the PAXgene miRNA kit for fixed scalp, the miRNeasy kit for PBMCs, and the RNeasy kit for mouse skin. What the work shows at the level of the full study, not this receptor alone: Compared with normal scalp, lesional scalp, particularly in alopecia totalis/universalis, had higher clonality and more expanded CD8+ clones, which suggests antigenic drive. During tofacitinib treatment, many expanded lesional clones stuck around in both scalp and blood, and this persistence may partly explain why relapse happens after treatment is stopped. Because the treated cohort was small and had just a single nonresponder, larger studies are needed to establish links between baseline CD8+ expansion and response. TCR sequences shared between patients were less clear than in mice, possibly partly because of HLA diversity in the patient population. Tofacitinib significantly decreased scalp clonality and the number of expanded CD8+ clones among the top 100 scalp clones. Unlike mouse skin, which is dominated by gammadelta T cells, normal human skin has resident alphabeta T cells that are also sequenced, and this complicates analysis of the scalp TCR repertoire.

The time point label here, explained by the study, means: about 25 weeks on oral tofacitinib. The treatment or condition label corresponds to: oral pan-JAK inhibitor, 5-10 mg twice daily. Peripheral blood and lesional scalp punch biopsies were obtained from patients with alopecia areata. PBMCs were isolated by density centrifugation and stained for CD3, CD4 and CD8, after which CD4+ and CD8+ T cells were sorted on a FACSAria. The library was generated by the immunoSEQ multiplex PCR assay. For TCR sequencing, RNA was extracted from every sample and reverse transcribed into cDNA to serve as template. First-strand cDNA was synthesized using SuperScript III with a 2:1 mix of oligo-dT and random hexamers. A synthetic immune receptor repertoire was used to assess amplification bias, and residual bias was removed computationally. Processing in the source paper ran as follows. After raw reads were preprocessed to remove errors, the CDR3 was defined following IMGT conventions as running from the conserved cysteine to phenylalanine. Clonality was calculated as 1 minus Shannon entropy normalized by log2 of the number of productive unique TCRs. Whether scalp clones were CD4 or CD8 was inferred by matching scalp TCRbeta sequences against CD4 and CD8 repertoires sorted from blood. TCRdb took over this immuneACCESS table, retaining in-frame rearrangements with V and J assigned. Such tables are incomplete; in checked studies, under half of the missing clones stem from an unresolved V gene, and the remainder is unexplained. That table gives V, J and clone size, and the DNA gave D and trimming. Across this sample there are over 70,000 clones, with 66% seen only once. The ten largest account for 20% to 25% of the sample.

As for this clone: There is no known antigen for this receptor. One base away there is no much larger clone; base qualities are not given.

The CDR3 measures 17 amino acids from cysteine to phenylalanine. Of the read, only the CDR3 DNA is kept; its 51 bases are in frame from base 1. The germline V gene gives CDR1 as SGHRS and CDR2 as YFSETQ. Relative to germline, V is 1 base shorter and J is 2 bases shorter, with 17 bases between their ends. The specimen comprised CD8+ T cells sorted from blood, sampled at week 24, from a patient treated with tofacitinib. The rearranged chain carries TRBV5-1 and TRBJ2-3; there is no confident call for the D gene. This receptor was identified in a human donor with alopecia areata. The encoded CDR3 is CASSLIGGPLLTDTQYF. DNA sequence: TGCGCCAGCAGCTTGATCGGTGGGCCACTCCTCACAGATACGCAGTATTTT.